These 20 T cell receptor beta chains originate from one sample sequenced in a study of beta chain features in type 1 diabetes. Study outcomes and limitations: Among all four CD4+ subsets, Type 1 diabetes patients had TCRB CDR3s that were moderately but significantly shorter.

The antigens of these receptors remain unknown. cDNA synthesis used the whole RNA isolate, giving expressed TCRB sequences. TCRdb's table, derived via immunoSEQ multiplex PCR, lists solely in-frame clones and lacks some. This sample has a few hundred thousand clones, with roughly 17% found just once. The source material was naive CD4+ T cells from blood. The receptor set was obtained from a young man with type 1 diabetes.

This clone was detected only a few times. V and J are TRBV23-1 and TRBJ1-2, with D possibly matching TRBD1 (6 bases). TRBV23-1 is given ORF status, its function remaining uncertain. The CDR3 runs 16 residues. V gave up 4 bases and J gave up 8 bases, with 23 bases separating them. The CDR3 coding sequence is TGCGCCAGCAGTCCCACTTTGGACAGCCCTCCCGGAGGCTACACCTTC. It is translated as CASSPTLDSPPGGYTF.

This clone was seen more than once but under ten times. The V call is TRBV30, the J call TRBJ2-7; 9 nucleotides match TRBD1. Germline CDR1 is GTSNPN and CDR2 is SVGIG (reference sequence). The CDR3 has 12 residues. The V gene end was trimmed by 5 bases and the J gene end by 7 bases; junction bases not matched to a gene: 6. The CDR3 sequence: CAWDTGGREQYF. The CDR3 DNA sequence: TGTGCCTGGGATACAGGGGGCCGGGAGCAGTACTTC.

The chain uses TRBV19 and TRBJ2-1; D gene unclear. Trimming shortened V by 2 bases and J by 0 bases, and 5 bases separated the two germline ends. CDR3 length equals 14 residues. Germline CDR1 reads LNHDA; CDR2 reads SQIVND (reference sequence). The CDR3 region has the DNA TGTGCCAGTAGTATACAGAGCTCCTACAATGAGCAGTTCTTC. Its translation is CASSIQSSYNEQFF.

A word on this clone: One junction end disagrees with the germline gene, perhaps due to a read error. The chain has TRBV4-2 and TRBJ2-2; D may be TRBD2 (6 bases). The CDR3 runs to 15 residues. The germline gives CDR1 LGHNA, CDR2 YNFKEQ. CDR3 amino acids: CASSQEGLNAGELFF. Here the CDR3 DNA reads TGTGCCAGCAGCCAAGAGGGACTGAACGCCGGGGAGCTGTTTTTT.

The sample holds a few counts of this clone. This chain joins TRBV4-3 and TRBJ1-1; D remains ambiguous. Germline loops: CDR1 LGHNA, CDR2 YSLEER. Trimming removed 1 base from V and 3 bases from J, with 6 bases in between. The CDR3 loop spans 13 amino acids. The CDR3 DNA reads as TGCGCCAGCAGCCAAGTAAAGGACACTGAAGCTTTCTTT. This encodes CASSQVKDTEAFF.

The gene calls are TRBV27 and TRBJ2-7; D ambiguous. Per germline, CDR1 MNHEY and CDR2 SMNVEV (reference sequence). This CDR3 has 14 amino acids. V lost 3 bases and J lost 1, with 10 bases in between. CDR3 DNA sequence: TGTGCCAGCAGTTTTGCAGGACGGTCCTACGAGCAGTACTTC. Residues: CASSFAGRSYEQYF.

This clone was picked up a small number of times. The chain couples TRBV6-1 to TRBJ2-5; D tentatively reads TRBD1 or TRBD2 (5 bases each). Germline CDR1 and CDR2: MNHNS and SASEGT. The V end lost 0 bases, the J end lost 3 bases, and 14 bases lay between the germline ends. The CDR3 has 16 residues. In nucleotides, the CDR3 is TGTGCCAGCAGTGAAGCCTTGGGGACGGTGAAAGAGACCCAGTACTTC. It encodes CASSEALGTVKETQYF.

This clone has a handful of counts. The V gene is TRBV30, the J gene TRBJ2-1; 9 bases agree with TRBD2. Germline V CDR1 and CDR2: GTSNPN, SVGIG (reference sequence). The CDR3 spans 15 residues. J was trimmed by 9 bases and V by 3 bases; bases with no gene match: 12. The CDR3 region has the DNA TGTGCCTGGAGAGAGGGTAGCGGGAGTGGGGGTGAGCAGTTCTTC. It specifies CAWREGSGSGGEQFF.

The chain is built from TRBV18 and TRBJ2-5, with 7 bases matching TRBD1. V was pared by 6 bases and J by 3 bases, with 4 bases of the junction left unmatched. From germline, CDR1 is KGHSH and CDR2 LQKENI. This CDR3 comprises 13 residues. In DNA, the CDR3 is TGTGCCAGCTCTAGGCAGGGGGAAGAGACCCAGTACTTC. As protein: CASSRQGEETQYF.

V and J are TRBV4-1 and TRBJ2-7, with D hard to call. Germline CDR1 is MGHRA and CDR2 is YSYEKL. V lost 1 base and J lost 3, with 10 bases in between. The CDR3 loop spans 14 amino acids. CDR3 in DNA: TGCGCCAGCAGCCAAGGCTGGGATAACTACGAGCAGTACTTC. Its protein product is CASSQGWDNYEQYF.

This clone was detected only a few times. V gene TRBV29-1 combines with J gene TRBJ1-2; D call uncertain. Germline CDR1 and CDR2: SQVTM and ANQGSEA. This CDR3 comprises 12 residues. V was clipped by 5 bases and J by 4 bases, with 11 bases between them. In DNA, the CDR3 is TGCAGCGTTCTCCCGACGGGCTATGGCTACACCTTC. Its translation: CSVLPTGYGYTF. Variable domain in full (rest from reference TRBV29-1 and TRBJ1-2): SAVISQKPSRDICQRGTSLTIQCQVDSQVTMMFWYRQQPGQSLTLIATANQGSEATYESGFVIDKFPISRPNLTFSTLTVSNMSPEDSSIYLCSVLPTGYGYTFGSGTRLTVV.

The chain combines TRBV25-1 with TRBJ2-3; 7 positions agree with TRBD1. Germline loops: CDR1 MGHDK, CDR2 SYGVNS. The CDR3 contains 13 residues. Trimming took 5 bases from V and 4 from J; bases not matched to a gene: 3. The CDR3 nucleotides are TGTGCCAGCAGTTCCACAGGGGCAGATACGCAGTATTTT. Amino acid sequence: CASSSTGADTQYF.

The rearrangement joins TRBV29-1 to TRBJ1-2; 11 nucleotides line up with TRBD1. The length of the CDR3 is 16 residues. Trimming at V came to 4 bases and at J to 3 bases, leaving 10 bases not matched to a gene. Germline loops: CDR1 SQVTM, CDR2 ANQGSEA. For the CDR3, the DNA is TGCAGCGTTGGCGGACAGGGGGCAACCCGCCACTATGGCTACACCTTC. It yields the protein CSVGGQGATRHYGYTF.

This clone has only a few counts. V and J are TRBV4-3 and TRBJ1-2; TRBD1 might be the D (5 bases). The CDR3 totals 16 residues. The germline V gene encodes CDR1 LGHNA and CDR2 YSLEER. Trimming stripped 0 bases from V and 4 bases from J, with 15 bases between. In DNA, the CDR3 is TGCGCCAGCAGCCAAGATGCAGGGAATGGGGTCTATGGCTACACCTTC. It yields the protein CASSQDAGNGVYGYTF.

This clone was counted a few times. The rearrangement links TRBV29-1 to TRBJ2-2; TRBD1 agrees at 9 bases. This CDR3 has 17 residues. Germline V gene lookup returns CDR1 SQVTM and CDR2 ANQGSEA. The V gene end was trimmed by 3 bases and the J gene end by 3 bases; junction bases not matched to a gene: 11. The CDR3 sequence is CSVDTPKGQGDTGELFF. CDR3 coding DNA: TGCAGCGTTGACACACCGAAGGGACAGGGTGACACCGGGGAGCTGTTTTTT.

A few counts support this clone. The CDR3 DNA reads TGTGCCAGCAGCCAAATGGGTAGTCCTGGAAACACCATATATTTT. It codes for CASSQMGSPGNTIYF. The chain couples TRBV14 to TRBJ1-3; D call uncertain. The CDR3 runs 15 residues. V was clipped by 2 bases and J by 2 bases, with 10 bases between them. CDR1 is SGHDN and CDR2 is FVKESK in the germline V gene.

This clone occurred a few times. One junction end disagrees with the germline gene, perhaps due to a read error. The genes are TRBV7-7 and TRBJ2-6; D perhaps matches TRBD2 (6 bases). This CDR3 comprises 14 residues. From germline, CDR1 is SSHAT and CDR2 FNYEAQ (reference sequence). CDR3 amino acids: CASSLGGSPNVLTF. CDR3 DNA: TGTGCTAGCAGCTTAGGAGGGAGTCCCAACGTCCTGACTTTC.

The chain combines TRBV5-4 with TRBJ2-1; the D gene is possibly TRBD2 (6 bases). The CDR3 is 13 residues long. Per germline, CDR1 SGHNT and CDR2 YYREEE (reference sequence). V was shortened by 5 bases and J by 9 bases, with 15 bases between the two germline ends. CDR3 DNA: TGTGCCAGCAGTGTTGGGGGACTGGGTGAGCAGTTCTTC. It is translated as CASSVGGLGEQFF. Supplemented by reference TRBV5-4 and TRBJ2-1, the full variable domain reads ETGVTQSPTHLIKTRGQQVTLRCSSQSGHNTVSWYQQALGQGPQFIFQYYREEENGRGNFPPRFSGLQFPNYSSELNVNALELDDSALYLCASSVGGLGEQFFGPGTRLTVL.

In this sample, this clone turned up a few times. DNA for the CDR3: TGTGCCAGCAGCCCTCAGAACACTGAAGCTTTCTTT. This codes for CASSPQNTEAFF. The chain employs TRBV7-9 and TRBJ1-1; D gene unclear. The CDR3 totals 12 residues. V was shortened by 5 bases and J by 1 base, with 5 bases between the two germline ends. CDR1 is SEHNR, CDR2 FQNEAQ, per germline (reference sequence).

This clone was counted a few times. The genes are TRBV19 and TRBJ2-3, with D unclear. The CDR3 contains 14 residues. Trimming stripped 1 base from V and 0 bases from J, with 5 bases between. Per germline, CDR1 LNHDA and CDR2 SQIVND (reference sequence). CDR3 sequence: CASSIGRSTDTQYF. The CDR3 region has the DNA TGTGCCAGTAGTATAGGCAGAAGCACAGATACGCAGTATTTT.